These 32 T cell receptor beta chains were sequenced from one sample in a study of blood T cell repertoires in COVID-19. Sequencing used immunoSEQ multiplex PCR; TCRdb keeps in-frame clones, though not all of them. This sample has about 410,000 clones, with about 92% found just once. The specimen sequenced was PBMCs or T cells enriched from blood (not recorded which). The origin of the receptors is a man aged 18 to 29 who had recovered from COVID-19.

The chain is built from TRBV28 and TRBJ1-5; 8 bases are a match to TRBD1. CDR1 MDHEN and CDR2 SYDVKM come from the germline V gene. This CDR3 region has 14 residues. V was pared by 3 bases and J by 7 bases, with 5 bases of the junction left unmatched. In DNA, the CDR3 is TGTGCCAGCAGTTTGAGGACAGGGCGCCAGCCCCAGCATTTT. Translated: CASSLRTGRQPQHF.

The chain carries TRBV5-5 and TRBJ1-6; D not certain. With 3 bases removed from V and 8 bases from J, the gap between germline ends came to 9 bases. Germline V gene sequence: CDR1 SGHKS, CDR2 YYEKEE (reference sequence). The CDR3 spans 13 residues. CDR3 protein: CASSSNPDSPLHF. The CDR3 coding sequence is TGTGCCAGCAGCTCCAACCCAGATTCACCCCTCCACTTT.

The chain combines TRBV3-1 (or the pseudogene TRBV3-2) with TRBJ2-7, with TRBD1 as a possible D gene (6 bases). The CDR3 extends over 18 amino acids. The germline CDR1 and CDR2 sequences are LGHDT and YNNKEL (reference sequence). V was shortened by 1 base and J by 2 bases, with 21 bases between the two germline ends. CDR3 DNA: TGTGCCAGCAGCCAAGTCAGGCTGAGAGGGGGTATTACCTACGAGCAGTACTTC. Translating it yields CASSQVRLRGGITYEQYF.

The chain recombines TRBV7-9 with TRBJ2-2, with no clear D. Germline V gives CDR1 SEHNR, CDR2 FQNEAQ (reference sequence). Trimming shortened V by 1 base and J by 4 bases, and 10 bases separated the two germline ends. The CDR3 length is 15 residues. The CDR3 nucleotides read TGTGCCAGCAGCTTAGATGTATTTAGCACCGGGGAGCTGTTTTTT. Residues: CASSLDVFSTGELFF. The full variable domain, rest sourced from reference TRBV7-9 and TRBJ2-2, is DTGVSQNPRHKITKRGQNVTFRCDPISEHNRLYWYRQTLGQGPEFLTYFQNEAQLEKSRLLSDRFSAERPKGSFSTLEIQRTEQGDSAMYLCASSLDVFSTGELFFGEGSRLTVL.

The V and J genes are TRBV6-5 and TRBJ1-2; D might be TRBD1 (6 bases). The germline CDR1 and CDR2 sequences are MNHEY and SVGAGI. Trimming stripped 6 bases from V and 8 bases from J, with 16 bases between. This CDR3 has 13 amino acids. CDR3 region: CASRLSRGKGYTF. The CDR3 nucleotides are TGTGCCAGCAGACTTTCAAGGGGGAAAGGCTACACCTTC.

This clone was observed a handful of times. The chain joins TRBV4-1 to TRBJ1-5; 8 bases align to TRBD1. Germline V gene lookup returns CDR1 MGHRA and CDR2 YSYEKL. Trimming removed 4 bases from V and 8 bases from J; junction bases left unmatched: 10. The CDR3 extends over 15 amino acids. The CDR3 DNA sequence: TGCGCCAGCAGCCTTACCGGGACAGGAATCGAGCCCCAGCATTTT. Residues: CASSLTGTGIEPQHF.

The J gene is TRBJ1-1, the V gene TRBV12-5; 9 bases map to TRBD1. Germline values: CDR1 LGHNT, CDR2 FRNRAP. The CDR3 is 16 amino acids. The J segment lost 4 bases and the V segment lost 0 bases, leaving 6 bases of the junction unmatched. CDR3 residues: CASGLVVADRGTEAFF. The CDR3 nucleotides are TGTGCTAGTGGTTTGGTAGTTGCGGACAGGGGCACTGAAGCTTTCTTT.

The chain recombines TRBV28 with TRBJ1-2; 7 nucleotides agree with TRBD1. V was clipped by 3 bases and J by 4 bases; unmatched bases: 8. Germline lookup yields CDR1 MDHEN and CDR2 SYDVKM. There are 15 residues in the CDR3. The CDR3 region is CASSFDDRVGYGYTF. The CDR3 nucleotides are TGTGCCAGCAGTTTTGACGACAGGGTGGGCTATGGCTACACCTTC.

Written as DNA, the CDR3 is TGTGCCAGCAGTTTACAGGGCCTCTCTGGGGCCAACGTCCTGACTTTC. It specifies CASSLQGLSGANVLTF. The chain recombines TRBV27 with TRBJ2-6; the D gene is possibly TRBD1 (5 bases). CDR3 length equals 16 residues. Germline values: CDR1 MNHEY, CDR2 SMNVEV (reference sequence). V shed 2 bases and J shed 0 bases, with 8 bases lying between them. The full variable domain, with the rest looked up from reference TRBV27 and TRBJ2-6, is EAQVTQNPRYLITVTGKKLTVTCSQNMNHEYMSWYRQDPGLGLRQIYYSMNVEVTDKGDVPEGYKVSRKEKRNFPLILESPSPNQTSLYFCASSLQGLSGANVLTFGAGSRLTVL.

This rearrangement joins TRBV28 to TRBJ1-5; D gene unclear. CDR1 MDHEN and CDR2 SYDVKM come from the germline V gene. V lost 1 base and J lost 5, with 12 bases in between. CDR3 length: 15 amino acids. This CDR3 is CASSLSAQAHQPQHF. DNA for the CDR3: TGTGCCAGCAGTTTATCAGCCCAGGCGCATCAGCCCCAGCATTTT.

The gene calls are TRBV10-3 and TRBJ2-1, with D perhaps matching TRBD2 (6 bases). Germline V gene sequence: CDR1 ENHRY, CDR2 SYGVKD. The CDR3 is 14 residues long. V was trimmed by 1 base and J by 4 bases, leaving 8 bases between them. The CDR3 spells CAISEWEEYNEQFF. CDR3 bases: TGTGCCATCAGTGAGTGGGAGGAATACAATGAGCAGTTCTTC.

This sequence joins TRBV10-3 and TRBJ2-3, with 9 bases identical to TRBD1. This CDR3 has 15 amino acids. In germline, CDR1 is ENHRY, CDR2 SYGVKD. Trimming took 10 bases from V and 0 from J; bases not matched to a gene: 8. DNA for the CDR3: TGTGCCACCTACCGGGACAGGGCTAGCACAGATACGCAGTATTTT. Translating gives CATYRDRASTDTQYF.

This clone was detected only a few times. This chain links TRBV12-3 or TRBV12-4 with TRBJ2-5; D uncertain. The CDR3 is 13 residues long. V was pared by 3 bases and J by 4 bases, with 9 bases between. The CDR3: CASSLSELETQYF. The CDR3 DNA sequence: TGTGCCAGCAGTTTGTCTGAGTTAGAGACCCAGTACTTC.

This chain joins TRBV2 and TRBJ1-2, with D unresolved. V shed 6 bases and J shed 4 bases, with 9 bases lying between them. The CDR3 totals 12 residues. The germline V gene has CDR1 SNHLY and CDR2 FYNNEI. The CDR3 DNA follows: TGTGCCAGCAGGGCGGGAATCTATGGCTACACCTTC. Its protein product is CASRAGIYGYTF.

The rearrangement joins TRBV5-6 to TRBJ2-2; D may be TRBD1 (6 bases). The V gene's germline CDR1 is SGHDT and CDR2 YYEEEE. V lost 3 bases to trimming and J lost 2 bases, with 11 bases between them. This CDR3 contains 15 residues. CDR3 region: CASSSRGSNTGELFF. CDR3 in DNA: TGTGCCAGCAGCTCGAGGGGGTCAAACACCGGGGAGCTGTTTTTT.

The DNA for the CDR3 is TGTGCCAGCAGCCCACGGACAGGGAACACCGGGGAGCTGTTTTTT. As protein: CASSPRTGNTGELFF. The J gene is TRBJ2-2, the V gene TRBV2; 7 bases fit TRBD1. The CDR3 consists of 15 residues. The J segment lost 1 base and the V segment lost 6 bases, leaving 5 bases of the junction unmatched. Germline V CDR1 and CDR2: SNHLY, FYNNEI.

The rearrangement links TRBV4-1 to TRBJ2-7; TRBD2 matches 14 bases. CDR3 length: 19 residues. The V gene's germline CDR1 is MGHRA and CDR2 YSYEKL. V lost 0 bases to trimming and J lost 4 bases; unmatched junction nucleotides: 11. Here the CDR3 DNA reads TGCGCCAGCAGCCAAGAAGGACTAGCGGGGGGCCAGTACACGTACGAGCAGTACTTC. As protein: CASSQEGLAGGQYTYEQYF.

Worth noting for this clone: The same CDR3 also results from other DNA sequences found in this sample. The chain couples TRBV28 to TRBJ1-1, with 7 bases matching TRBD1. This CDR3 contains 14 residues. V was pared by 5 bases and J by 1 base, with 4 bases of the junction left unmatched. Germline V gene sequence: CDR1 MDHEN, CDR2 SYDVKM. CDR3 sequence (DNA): TGTGCCAGCAGTCCGAGGACAGGGAACACTGAAGCTTTCTTT. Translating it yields CASSPRTGNTEAFF.

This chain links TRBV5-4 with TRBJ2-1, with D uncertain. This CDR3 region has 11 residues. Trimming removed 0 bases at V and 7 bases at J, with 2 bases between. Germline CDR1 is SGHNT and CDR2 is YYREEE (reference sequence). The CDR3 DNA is TGTGCCAGCAGCTTGGCTAATGAGCAGTTCTTC. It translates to CASSLANEQFF.

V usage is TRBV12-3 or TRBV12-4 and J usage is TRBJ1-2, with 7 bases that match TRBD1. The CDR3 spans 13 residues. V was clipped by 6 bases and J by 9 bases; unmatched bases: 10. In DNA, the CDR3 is TGTGCCAGCAGCTCCCGACAGGGAAGTAGCTACACCTTC. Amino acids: CASSSRQGSSYTF.

CDR3: CASSQEVFSRANVLTF. The CDR3 DNA follows: TGTGCCAGCAGCCAAGAAGTCTTCAGTCGGGCCAACGTCCTGACTTTC. The chain joins TRBV3-1 (or the pseudogene TRBV3-2) to TRBJ2-6; D unclear. The CDR3 extends over 16 amino acids. From germline, CDR1 is LGHDT and CDR2 YNNKEL (reference sequence). V lost 0 bases and J 5 bases, leaving 11 bases between the germline ends.

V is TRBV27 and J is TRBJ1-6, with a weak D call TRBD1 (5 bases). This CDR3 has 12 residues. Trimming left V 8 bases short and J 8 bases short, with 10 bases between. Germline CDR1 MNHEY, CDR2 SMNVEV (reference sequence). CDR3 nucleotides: TGTGCCAGCCAGGGTCCGTATTCACCCCTCCACTTT. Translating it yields CASQGPYSPLHF.

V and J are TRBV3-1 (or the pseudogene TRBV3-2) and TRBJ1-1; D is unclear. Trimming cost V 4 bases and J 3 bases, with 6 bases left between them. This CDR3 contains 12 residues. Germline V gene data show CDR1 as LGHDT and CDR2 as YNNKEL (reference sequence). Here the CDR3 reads CASSRLYTEAFF. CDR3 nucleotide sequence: TGTGCCAGCAGCCGTCTATACACTGAAGCTTTCTTT.

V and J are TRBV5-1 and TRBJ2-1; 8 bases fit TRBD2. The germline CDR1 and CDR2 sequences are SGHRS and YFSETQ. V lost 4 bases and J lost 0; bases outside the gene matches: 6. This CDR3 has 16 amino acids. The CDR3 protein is CASSVGAGASYNEQFF. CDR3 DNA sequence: TGCGCCAGCAGCGTAGGAGCGGGAGCCTCCTACAATGAGCAGTTCTTC.

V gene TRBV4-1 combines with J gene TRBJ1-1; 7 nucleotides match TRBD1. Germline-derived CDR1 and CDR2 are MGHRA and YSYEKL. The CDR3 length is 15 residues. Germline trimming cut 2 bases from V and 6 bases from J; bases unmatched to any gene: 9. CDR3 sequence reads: CASSQSPGGYAEAFF. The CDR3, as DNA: TGCGCCAGCAGCCAAAGTCCAGGGGGTTACGCTGAAGCTTTCTTT.

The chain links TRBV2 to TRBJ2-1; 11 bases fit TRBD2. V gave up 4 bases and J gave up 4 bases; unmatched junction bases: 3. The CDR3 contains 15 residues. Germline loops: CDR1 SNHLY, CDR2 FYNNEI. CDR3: CASSVGLAVYNEQFF. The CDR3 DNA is TGTGCCAGCAGTGTGGGACTAGCGGTATACAATGAGCAGTTCTTC.

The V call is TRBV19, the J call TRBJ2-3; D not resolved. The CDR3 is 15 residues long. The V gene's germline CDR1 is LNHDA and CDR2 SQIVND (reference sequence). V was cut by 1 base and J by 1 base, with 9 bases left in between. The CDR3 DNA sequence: TGTGCCAGTAGTATAGGGCTAGTCGGCACAGATACGCAGTATTTT. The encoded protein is CASSIGLVGTDTQYF.

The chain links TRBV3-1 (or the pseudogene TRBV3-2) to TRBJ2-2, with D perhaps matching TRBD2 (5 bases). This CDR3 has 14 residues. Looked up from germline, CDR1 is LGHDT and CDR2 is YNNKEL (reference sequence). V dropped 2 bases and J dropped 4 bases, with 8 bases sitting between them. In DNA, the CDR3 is TGTGCCAGCAGCCAAAGTGGGAGCACCGGGGAGCTGTTTTTT. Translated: CASSQSGSTGELFF.

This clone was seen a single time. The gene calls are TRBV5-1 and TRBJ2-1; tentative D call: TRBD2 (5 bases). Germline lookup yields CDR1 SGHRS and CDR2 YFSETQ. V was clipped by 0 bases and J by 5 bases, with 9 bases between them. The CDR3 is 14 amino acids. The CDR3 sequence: CASSLERADNEQFF. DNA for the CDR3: TGCGCCAGCAGCTTGGAAAGAGCGGACAATGAGCAGTTCTTC.

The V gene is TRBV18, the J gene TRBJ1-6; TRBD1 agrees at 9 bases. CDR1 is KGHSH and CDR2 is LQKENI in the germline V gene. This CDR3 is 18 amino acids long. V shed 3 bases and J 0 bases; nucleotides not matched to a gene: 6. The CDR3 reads CASSPNDRGSSYNSPLHF. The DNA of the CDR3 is TGTGCCAGCTCACCGAACGACAGGGGGAGCTCCTATAATTCACCCCTCCACTTT.

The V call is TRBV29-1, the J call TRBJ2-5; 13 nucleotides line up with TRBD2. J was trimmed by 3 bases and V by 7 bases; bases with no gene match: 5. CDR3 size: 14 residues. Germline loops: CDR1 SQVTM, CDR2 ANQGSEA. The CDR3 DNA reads TGCAGCGGGCATACTAGCGGGAGGGAAGAGACCCAGTACTTC. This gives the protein CSGHTSGREETQYF. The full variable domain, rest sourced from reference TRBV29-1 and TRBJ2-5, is SAVISQKPSRDICQRGTSLTIQCQVDSQVTMMFWYRQQPGQSLTLIATANQGSEATYESGFVIDKFPISRPNLTFSTLTVSNMSPEDSSIYLCSGHTSGREETQYFGPGTRLLVL.

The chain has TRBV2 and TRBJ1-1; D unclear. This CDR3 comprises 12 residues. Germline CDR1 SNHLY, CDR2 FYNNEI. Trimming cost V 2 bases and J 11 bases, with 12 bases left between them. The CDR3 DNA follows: TGTGCCAGCAGTGAAACACCACGGGAGGCTTTCTTT. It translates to CASSETPREAFF.